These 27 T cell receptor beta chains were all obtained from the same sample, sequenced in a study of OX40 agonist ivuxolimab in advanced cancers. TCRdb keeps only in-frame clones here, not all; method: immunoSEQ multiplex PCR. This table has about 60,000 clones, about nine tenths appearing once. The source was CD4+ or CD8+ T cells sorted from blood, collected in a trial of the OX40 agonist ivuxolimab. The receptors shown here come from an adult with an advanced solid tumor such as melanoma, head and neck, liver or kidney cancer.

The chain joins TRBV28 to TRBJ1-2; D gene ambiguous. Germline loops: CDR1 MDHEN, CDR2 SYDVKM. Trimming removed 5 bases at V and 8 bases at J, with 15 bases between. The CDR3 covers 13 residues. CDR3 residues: CASSIPNRSGYTF. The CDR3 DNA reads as TGTGCCAGCAGTATACCTAATCGGAGCGGCTACACCTTC.

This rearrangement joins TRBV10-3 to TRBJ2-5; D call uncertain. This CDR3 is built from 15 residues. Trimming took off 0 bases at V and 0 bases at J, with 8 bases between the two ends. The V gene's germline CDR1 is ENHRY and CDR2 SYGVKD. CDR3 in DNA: TGTGCCATCAGTGAGTCAAGATCGGACCAAGAGACCCAGTACTTC. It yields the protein CAISESRSDQETQYF.

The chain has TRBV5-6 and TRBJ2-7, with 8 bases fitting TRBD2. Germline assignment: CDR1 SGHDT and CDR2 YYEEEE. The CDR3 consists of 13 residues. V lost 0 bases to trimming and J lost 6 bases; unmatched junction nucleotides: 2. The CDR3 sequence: CASSLVRGGEQYF. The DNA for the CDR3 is TGTGCCAGCAGCTTGGTTCGGGGGGGCGAGCAGTACTTC.

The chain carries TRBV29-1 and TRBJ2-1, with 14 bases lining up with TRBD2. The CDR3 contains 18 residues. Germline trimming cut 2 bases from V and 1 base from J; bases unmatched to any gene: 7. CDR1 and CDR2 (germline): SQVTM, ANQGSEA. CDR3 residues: CSVETPGTSGSSYNEQFF. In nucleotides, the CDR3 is TGCAGCGTTGAAACCCCCGGGACTAGCGGGAGTTCCTACAATGAGCAGTTCTTC.

Here the CDR3 reads CASSIDGTVNTEAFF. DNA of the CDR3: TGTGCCAGTAGTATAGATGGGACGGTGAACACTGAAGCTTTCTTT. V and J are TRBV19 and TRBJ1-1; D is possibly TRBD1 (5 bases). Germline lookup yields CDR1 LNHDA and CDR2 SQIVND (reference sequence). V was clipped by 0 bases and J by 0 bases, with 8 bases between them. The CDR3 extends over 15 amino acids. The complete variable domain, with remaining parts taken from reference TRBV19 and TRBJ1-1, reads DGGITQSPKYLFRKEGQNVTLSCEQNLNHDAMYWYRQDPGQGLRLIYYSQIVNDFQKGDIAEGYSVSREKKESFPLTVTSAQKNPTAFYLCASSIDGTVNTEAFFGQGTRLTVV.

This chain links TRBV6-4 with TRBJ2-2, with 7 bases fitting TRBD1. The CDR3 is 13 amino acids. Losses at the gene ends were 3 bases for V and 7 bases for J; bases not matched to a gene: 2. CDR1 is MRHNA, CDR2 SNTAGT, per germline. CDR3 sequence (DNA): TGTGCCAGCAGTGATACAGGGGTCGGGGAGCTGTTTTTT. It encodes CASSDTGVGELFF.

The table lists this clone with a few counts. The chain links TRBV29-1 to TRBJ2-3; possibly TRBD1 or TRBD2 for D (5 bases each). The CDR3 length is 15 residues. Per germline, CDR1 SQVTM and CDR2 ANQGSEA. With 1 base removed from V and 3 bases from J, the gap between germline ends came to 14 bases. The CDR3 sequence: CSVEVVGDRTDTQYF. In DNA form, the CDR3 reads TGCAGCGTTGAAGTTGTCGGGGACCGAACAGATACGCAGTATTTT.

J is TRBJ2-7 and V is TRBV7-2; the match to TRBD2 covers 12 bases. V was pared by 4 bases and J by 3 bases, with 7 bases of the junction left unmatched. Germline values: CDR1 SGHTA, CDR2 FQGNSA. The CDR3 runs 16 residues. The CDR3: CASSSSVGLAGYEQYF. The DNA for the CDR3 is TGTGCCAGCAGCTCCTCAGTGGGACTAGCGGGCTACGAGCAGTACTTC.

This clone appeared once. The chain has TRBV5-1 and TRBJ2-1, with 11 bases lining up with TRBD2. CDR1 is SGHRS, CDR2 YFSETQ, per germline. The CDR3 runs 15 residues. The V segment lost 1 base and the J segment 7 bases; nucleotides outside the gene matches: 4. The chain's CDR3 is CASSLTSGRGNEQFF. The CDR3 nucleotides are TGCGCCAGCAGCTTGACTAGCGGGAGAGGTAATGAGCAGTTCTTC.

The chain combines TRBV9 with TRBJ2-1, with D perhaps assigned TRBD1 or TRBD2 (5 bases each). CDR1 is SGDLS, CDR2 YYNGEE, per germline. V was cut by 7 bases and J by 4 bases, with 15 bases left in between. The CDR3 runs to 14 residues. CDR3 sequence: CASDDGTNYNEQFF. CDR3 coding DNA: TGTGCCAGCGACGACGGGACCAATTACAATGAGCAGTTCTTC. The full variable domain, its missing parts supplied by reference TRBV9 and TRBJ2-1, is DSGVTQTPKHLITATGQRVTLRCSPRSGDLSVYWYQQSLDQGLQFLIQYYNGEERAKGNILERFSAQQFPDLHSELNLSSLELGDSALYFCASDDGTNYNEQFFGPGTRLTVL.

The CDR3 loop is CASSHSESYGYTF. The CDR3 bases are TGTGCCAGCAGCCATTCCGAAAGCTATGGCTACACCTTC. This chain links TRBV4-2 with TRBJ1-2; D gene ambiguous. Trimming left V 3 bases short and J 4 bases short, with 9 bases between. The germline gives CDR1 LGHNA, CDR2 YNFKEQ. The CDR3 spans 13 residues.

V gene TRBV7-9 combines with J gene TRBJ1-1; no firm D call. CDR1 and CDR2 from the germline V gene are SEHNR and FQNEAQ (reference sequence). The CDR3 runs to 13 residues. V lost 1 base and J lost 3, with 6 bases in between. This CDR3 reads CASSLVGYTEAFF. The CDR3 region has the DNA TGTGCCAGCAGCTTAGTAGGGTACACTGAAGCTTTCTTT.

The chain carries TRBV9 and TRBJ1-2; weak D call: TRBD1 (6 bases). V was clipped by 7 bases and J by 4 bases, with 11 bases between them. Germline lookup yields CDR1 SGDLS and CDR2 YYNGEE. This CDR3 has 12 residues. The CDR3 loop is CASLDSFYGYTF. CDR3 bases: TGTGCCAGCCTGGACAGCTTCTATGGCTACACCTTC.

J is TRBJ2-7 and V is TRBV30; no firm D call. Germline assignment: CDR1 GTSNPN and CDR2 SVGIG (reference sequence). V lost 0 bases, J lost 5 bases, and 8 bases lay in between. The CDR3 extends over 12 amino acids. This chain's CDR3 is CAWSVRWDEQYF. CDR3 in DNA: TGTGCCTGGAGTGTACGGTGGGACGAGCAGTACTTC.

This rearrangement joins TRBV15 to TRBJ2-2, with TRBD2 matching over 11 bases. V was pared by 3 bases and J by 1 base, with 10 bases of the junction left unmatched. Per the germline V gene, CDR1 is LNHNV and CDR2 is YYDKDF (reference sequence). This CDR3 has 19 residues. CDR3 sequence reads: CATSSLLGGTSGNTGELFF. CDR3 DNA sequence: TGTGCCACCAGCAGTTTACTGGGCGGGACTAGCGGGAACACCGGGGAGCTGTTTTTT.

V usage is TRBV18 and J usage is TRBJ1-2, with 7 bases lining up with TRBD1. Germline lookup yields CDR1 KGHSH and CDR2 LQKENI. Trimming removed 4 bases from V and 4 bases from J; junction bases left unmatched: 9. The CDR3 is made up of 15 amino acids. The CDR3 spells CASSQETGAAYGYTF. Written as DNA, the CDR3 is TGTGCCAGCTCACAAGAAACAGGGGCCGCCTATGGCTACACCTTC.

The CDR3 region is CASSRRSSGKPTDTQYF. CDR3 coding DNA: TGTGCCAGCAGTAGACGGTCTAGCGGGAAACCTACAGATACGCAGTATTTT. The chain has TRBV6-4 and TRBJ2-3; 9 nucleotides align to TRBD2. Germline CDR1 reads MRHNA; CDR2 reads SNTAGT. V shed 5 bases, J shed 3 bases, and the junction held 12 bases outside the gene matches. The CDR3 is made up of 17 amino acids.

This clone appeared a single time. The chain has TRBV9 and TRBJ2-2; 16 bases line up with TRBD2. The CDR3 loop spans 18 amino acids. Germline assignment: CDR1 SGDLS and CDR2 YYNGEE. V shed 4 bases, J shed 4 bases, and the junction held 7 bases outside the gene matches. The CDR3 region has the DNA TGTGCCAGCAGCCCAGGGACTAGCGGGAGGGTAAGCACCGGGGAGCTGTTTTTT. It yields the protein CASSPGTSGRVSTGELFF.

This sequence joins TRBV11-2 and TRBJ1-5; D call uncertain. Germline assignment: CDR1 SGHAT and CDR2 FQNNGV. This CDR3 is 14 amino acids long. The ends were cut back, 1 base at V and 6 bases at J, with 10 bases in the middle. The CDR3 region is CASSLAGVLQPQHF. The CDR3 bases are TGTGCCAGCAGCTTAGCCGGGGTCCTTCAGCCCCAGCATTTT.

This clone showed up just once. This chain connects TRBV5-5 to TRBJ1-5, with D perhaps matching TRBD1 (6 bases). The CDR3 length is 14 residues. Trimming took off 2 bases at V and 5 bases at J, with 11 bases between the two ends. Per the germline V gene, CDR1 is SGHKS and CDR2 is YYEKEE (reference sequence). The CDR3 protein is CASSFGDKHQPQHF. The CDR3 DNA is TGTGCCAGCAGCTTCGGGGACAAACATCAGCCCCAGCATTTT.

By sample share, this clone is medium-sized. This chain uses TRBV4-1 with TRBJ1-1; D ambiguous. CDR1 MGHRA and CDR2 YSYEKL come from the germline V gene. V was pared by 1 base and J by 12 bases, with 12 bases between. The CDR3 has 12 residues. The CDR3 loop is CASSQGMGGTFF. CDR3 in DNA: TGCGCCAGCAGCCAAGGAATGGGCGGAACTTTCTTT.

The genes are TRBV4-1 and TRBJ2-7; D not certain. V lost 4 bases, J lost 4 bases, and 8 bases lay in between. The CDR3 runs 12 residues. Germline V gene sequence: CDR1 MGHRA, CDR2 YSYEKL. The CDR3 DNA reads TGCGCCAGCAGCCCCAACCTATACGAGCAGTACTTC. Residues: CASSPNLYEQYF.

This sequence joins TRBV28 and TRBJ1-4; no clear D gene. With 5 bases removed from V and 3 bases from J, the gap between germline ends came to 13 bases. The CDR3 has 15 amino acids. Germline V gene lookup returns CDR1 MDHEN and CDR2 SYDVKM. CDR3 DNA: TGTGCCAGCAGTCCACCGGCACCCCCTAATGAAAAACTGTTTTTT. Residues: CASSPPAPPNEKLFF.

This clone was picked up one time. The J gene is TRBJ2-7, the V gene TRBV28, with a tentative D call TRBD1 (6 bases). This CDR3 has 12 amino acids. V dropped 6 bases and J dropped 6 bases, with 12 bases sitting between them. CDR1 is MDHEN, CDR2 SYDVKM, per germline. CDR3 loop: CASRDSHSEQYF. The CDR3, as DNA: TGTGCCAGCAGGGACAGTCATAGCGAGCAGTACTTC.

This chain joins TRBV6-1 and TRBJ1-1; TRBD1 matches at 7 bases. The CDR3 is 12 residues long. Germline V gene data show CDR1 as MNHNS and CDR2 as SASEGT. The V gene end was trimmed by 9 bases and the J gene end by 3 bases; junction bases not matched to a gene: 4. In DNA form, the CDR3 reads TGTGCCAGTAAGACAGGGTACACTGAAGCTTTCTTT. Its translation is CASKTGYTEAFF.

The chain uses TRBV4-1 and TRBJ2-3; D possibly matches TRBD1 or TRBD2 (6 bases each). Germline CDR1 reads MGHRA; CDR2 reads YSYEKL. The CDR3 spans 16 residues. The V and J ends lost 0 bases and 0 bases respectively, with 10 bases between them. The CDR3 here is CASSQDWRGSTDTQYF. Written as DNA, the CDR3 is TGCGCCAGCAGCCAAGATTGGAGGGGGAGCACAGATACGCAGTATTTT.

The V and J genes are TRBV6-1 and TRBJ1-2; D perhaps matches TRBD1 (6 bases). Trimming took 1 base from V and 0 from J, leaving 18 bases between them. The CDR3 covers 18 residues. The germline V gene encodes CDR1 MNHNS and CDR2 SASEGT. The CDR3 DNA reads TGTGCCAGCAGTGAAGTTTGGCAGGGAGGGGGACCTAACTATGGCTACACCTTC. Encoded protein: CASSEVWQGGGPNYGYTF.